What follows describes a single T cell receptor (beta chain). Germline V gene lookup returns CDR1 SGDLS and CDR2 YYNGEE. This CDR3 region has 15 residues. Deletions cut 2 bases from V and 0 bases from J, with 12 bases between. The data belong to a study of blood T cell repertoires in COVID-19. Clones were read by immunoSEQ multiplex PCR, and TCRdb kept only the in-frame ones, dropping some. Of 350,000 to 450,000 clones listed, 75% to 90% are singletons. The receptor comes from a man aged 25-40 years who had recovered from COVID-19. The V call is TRBV9, the J call TRBJ2-7; TRBD2 might be the D (6 bases). Material for sequencing was PBMCs or T cells enriched from blood (not recorded which). The CDR3 region is CASSVSGTSSYEQYF. Written as DNA, the CDR3 is TGTGCCAGCAGCGTTAGCGGTACGAGCTCCTACGAGCAGTACTTC.